The TCR beta chain described here comes from a study of T cell responses to AZD1222 COVID-19 vaccine. Sequenced by immunoSEQ multiplex PCR; TCRdb stores in-frame clones only, minus some. The sample holds 50,000 to 70,000 clones, approximately 86% seen once. A remark on this clone: The antigen remains undetermined.

This CDR3 is 15 amino acids long. V lost 4 bases, J lost 2 bases, and 12 bases lay in between. Germline V gene sequence: CDR1 SGHVS, CDR2 FNYEAQ. Notes on the study in general: Following two doses of AZD1222, Spike-specific TCR breadth and depth rose. Clonal diversity was possibly underestimated; the donors were predominantly white British and more often female. Reportedly, nearly half of unique spike TCRs recognized epitopes outside B.1.351/B.1.1.7 mutations. Along spike, vaccine-associated CD4 TCRs were found throughout, with dominance at 160-218 and 743-854.

The clonotype originates from an adult who received the AZD1222 COVID-19 vaccine. The sequences come from peripheral blood, collected 28 days after the second AZD1222 dose. This sequence joins TRBV7-6 and TRBJ2-1; a possible D gene is TRBD1 (7 bases). DNA of the CDR3: TGTGCCAGCAGCTCAGGGGGGATGGCCTACAATGAGCAGTTCTTC. Its protein is CASSSGGMAYNEQFF.